This T cell receptor (beta chain) emerged from a study of control samples from healthy donors and cancer patients. V dropped 0 bases and J dropped 4 bases, with 18 bases sitting between them. Germline lookup yields CDR1 SGDLS and CDR2 YYNGEE. CDR3 length equals 17 residues. TCRdb's table, derived via immunoSEQ multiplex PCR, lists solely in-frame clones and lacks some. The sample lists some 120,000 clones, around 96% occurring once. The origin of this receptor is a man in his thirties or forties in good health. Sequencing was done on a sample of blood. J is TRBJ2-3 and V is TRBV9, with D tentatively TRBD2 (6 bases). The CDR3 loop reads CASSVGGLPYAADTQYF. CDR3 DNA sequence: TGTGCCAGCAGCGTAGGAGGACTACCGTATGCGGCAGATACGCAGTATTTT.